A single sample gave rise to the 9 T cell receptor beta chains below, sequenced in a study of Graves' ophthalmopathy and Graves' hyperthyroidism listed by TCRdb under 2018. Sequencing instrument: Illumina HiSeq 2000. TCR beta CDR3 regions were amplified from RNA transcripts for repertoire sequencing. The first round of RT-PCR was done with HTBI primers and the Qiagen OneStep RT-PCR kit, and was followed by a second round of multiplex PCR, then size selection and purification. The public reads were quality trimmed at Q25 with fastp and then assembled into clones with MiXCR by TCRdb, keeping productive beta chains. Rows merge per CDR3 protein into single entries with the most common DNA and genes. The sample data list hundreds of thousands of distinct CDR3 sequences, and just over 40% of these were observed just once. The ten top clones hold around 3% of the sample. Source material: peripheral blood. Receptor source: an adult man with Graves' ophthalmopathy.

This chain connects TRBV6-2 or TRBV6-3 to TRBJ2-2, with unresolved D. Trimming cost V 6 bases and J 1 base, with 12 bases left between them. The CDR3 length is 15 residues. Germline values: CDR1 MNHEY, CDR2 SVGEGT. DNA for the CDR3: TGTGCCAGCAGCGGCACGAATGGGAACACCGGGGAGCTGTTTTTT. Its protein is CASSGTNGNTGELFF.

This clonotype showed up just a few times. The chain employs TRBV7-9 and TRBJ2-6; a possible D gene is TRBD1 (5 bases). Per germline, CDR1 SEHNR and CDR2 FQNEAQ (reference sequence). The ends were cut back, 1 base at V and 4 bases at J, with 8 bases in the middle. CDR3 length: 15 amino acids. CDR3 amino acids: CASSLVQGGANVLTF. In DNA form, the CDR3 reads TGTGCCAGCAGCTTAGTTCAGGGAGGGGCCAACGTCCTGACTTTC.

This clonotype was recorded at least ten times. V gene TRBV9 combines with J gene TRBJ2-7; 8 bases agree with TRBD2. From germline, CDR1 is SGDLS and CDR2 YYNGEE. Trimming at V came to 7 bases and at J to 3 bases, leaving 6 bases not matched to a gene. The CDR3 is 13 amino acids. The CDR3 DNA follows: TGTGCCAGCGGTCCCGGGGGGGGCTACGAGCAGTACTTC. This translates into CASGPGGGYEQYF.

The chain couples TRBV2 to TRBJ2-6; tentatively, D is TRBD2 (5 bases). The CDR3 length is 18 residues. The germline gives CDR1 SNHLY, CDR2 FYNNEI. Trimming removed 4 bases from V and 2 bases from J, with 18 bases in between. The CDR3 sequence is CASSGLRNWGAGANVLTF. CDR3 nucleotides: TGTGCCAGCAGTGGTTTACGAAACTGGGGAGCTGGGGCCAACGTCCTGACTTTC.

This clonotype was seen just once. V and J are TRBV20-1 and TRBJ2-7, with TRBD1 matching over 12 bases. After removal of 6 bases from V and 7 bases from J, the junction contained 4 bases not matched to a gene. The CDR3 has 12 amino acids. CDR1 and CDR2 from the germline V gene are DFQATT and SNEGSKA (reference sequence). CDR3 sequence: CSAGDRGQEQYF. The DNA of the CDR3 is TGCAGTGCGGGGGACAGGGGGCAAGAGCAGTACTTC.

CDR3 sequence: CSANGRGFEETQYF. The CDR3 coding sequence is TGCAGTGCTAATGGACGGGGGTTTGAGGAGACCCAGTACTTC. This chain joins TRBV20-1 and TRBJ2-5, with a weak D call TRBD2 (6 bases). Trimming took 4 bases from V and 5 from J, leaving 17 bases between them. Germline assignment: CDR1 DFQATT and CDR2 SNEGSKA (reference sequence). CDR3 length: 14 residues.

The CDR3 is CASRQAGPWETQYF. The CDR3 DNA sequence: TGTGCCAGCAGGCAAGCGGGACCATGGGAGACCCAGTACTTC. The chain is built from TRBV2 and TRBJ2-5, with 7 bases matching TRBD2. The germline CDR1 and CDR2 sequences are SNHLY and FYNNEI. There are 14 residues in the CDR3. V was clipped by 6 bases and J by 5 bases; unmatched bases: 9.

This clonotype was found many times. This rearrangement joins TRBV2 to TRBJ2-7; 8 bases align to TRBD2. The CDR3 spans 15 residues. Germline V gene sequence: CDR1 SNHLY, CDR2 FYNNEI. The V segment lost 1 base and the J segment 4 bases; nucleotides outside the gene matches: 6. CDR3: CASSEESGRGYEQYF. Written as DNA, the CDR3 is TGTGCCAGCAGTGAAGAAAGCGGGAGAGGGTACGAGCAGTACTTC.

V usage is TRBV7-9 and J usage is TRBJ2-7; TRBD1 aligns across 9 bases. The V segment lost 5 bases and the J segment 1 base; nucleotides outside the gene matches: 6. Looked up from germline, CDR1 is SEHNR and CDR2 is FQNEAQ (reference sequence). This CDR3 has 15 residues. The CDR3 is CASSPGDRDSYEQYF. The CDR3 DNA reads TGTGCCAGCAGCCCCGGGGACAGGGATTCCTACGAGCAGTACTTC. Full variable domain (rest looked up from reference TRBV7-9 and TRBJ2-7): DTGVSQNPRHKITKRGQNVTFRCDPISEHNRLYWYRQTLGQGPEFLTYFQNEAQLEKSRLLSDRFSAERPKGSFSTLEIQRTEQGDSAMYLCASSPGDRDSYEQYFGPGTRLTVT.